A selection of T cell receptor beta chains follows, all from one sample in a study of tumor-infiltrating lymphocytes in oesophageal squamous cell carcinoma. TCRdb processed the PCR reads anew with MiXCR; each CDR3 protein has one entry. The sample includes around 2,700 distinct CDR3 sequences, 15% of them seen just once. What was sequenced was esophageal tumor tissue. Source of these receptors: a male donor with esophageal squamous cell carcinoma. Each CDR3 is given with its conserved first and last residue. D genes are given only for firm matches. Rows give clone size only sometimes, using once, few, many, or a class for an expanded clone.

clone_size: medium-sized; j_call: TRBJ1-6; v_call: TRBV10-2; d_call: NA; cdr3_aa: CASRGQRMTYNSPLHF; cdr3_nt: TGCGCCAGCAGAGGACAGAGGATGACCTATAATTCACCCCTCCACTTC
clone_size: many; j_call: TRBJ1-2; v_call: TRBV4-2; d_call: NA; cdr3_aa: CASSQGFSLGPTRSYTF; cdr3_nt: TGTGCCAGCAGCCAAGGGTTCTCTCTTGGGCCCACACGTAGCTACACCTTC
clone_size: NA; j_call: TRBJ2-4; v_call: TRBV7-3; d_call: NA; cdr3_aa: CASTSWAGDGIRVNTEAFF; cdr3_nt: TGTGCCAGCACCTCCTGGGCAGGGGATGGTATTAGGGTGAACACTGAAGCTTTCTTC
clone_size: NA; j_call: TRBJ1-4; v_call: TRBV5-1; d_call: TRBD1; cdr3_aa: CASSRGTVANEKLFF; cdr3_nt: TGCGCCAGCAGCCGCGGGACAGTGGCTAATGAAAAACTGTTTTTT
clone_size: many; j_call: TRBJ2-5; v_call: TRBV19; d_call: NA; cdr3_aa: CASKGGPKETQYF; cdr3_nt: TGTGCCAGTAAAGGGGGGCCAAAAGAGACCCAGTACTTC
clone_size: medium-sized; j_call: TRBJ2-7; v_call: TRBV10-2; d_call: NA; cdr3_aa: CASRRGASSYEQYF; cdr3_nt: TGCGCCAGCAGGCGAGGGGCGAGCTCCTACGAGCAGTACTTC
clone_size: medium-sized; j_call: TRBJ1-1; v_call: TRBV25-1; d_call: NA; cdr3_aa: CASRSTGNTEAFF; cdr3_nt: TGTGCCAGCAGATCGACAGGGAACACTGAAGCTTTCTTT
clone_size: few; j_call: TRBJ1-6; v_call: TRBV27; d_call: NA; cdr3_aa: CASSFARPVSPLHF; cdr3_nt: TGTGCCAGCAGTTTTGCCCGGCCGGTTTCACCCCTCCACTTT
clone_size: many; j_call: TRBJ1-2; v_call: TRBV4-1; d_call: NA; cdr3_aa: CASSHHPGNNYGYTF; cdr3_nt: TGCGCCAGCAGCCATCATCCAGGGAACAACTATGGCTACACCTTC
clone_size: many; j_call: TRBJ2-1; v_call: TRBV5-1; d_call: TRBD1; cdr3_aa: CASSPTGGYYNEQFF; cdr3_nt: TGCGCCAGCAGCCCAACAGGGGGCTACTACAATGAGCAGTTCTTC
clone_size: large; j_call: TRBJ2-2; v_call: TRBV7-3; d_call: NA; cdr3_aa: CASSHQGTGELFF; cdr3_nt: TGTGCCAGCAGCCACCAGGGAACCGGGGAGCTGTTTTTT
clone_size: many; j_call: TRBJ2-6; v_call: TRBV4-1; d_call: NA; cdr3_aa: CASSQDWSTGANVLTF; cdr3_nt: TGCGCCAGCAGCCAAGATTGGAGTACTGGGGCCAACGTCCTGACTTTC
clone_size: many; j_call: TRBJ2-7; v_call: TRBV10-3; d_call: NA; cdr3_aa: CAISDGLTYEQYF; cdr3_nt: TGTGCCATCAGTGACGGGCTGACCTACGAGCAGTACTTC
clone_size: many; j_call: TRBJ2-3; v_call: TRBV6-4; d_call: TRBD2; cdr3_aa: CASSDSAGGIDTQYF; cdr3_nt: TGTGCCAGCAGTGACTCAGCGGGGGGGATAGATACGCAGTATTTT
clone_size: many; j_call: TRBJ2-5; v_call: TRBV12-3/TRBV12-4; d_call: NA; cdr3_aa: CASSLVSGIGTQYF; cdr3_nt: TGTGCCAGCAGTTTAGTCTCAGGGATCGGGACCCAGTACTTC
clone_size: medium-sized; j_call: TRBJ1-1; v_call: TRBV6-1; d_call: NA; cdr3_aa: CASIGPLTEAFF; cdr3_nt: TGTGCCAGCATAGGACCCTTGACTGAAGCTTTCTTT
clone_size: NA; j_call: TRBJ2-3; v_call: TRBV29-1; d_call: NA; cdr3_aa: CSVEVGGGVADTQYF; cdr3_nt: TGCAGCGTGGAGGTAGGAGGAGGCGTTGCAGATACGCAGTATTTT
clone_size: many; j_call: TRBJ2-7; v_call: TRBV10-3; d_call: NA; cdr3_aa: CAIRSGTSSSYEQYF; cdr3_nt: TGTGCCATCAGATCCGGGACGTCGAGCTCCTACGAGCAGTACTTC
clone_size: medium-sized; j_call: TRBJ2-7; v_call: TRBV7-9; d_call: TRBD1; cdr3_aa: CASSRGQDYEQYF; cdr3_nt: TGTGCCAGCAGCAGAGGACAGGATTACGAGCAGTACTTC
clone_size: NA; j_call: TRBJ2-7; v_call: TRBV4-2; d_call: TRBD2; cdr3_aa: CASSQVGLGLSYEQYF; cdr3_nt: TGTGCCAGCAGCCAAGTAGGGCTGGGACTATCCTACGAGCAGTACTTC
clone_size: medium-sized; j_call: TRBJ2-1; v_call: TRBV6-1; d_call: TRBD2; cdr3_aa: CASRRNVFAGGYNEQFF; cdr3_nt: TGTGCCAGCAGACGGAATGTGTTCGCGGGGGGTTACAATGAGCAGTTCTTC
clone_size: medium-sized; j_call: TRBJ2-7; v_call: TRBV12-3/TRBV12-4; d_call: TRBD1; cdr3_aa: CASSRQGAGNSPLHF; cdr3_nt: TGTGCCAGCAGCCGACAGGGGGCGGGTAATTCACCCCTCCACTTC
clone_size: many; j_call: TRBJ2-2; v_call: TRBV24-1; d_call: NA; cdr3_aa: CATSDLQGTNTGELFF; cdr3_nt: TGTGCCACCAGTGATTTACAGGGAACGAACACCGGGGAGCTGTTTTTT
clone_size: medium-sized; j_call: TRBJ2-7; v_call: TRBV7-9; d_call: TRBD1; cdr3_aa: CASSPGTGGYEQYF; cdr3_nt: TGTGCCAGCAGCCCCGGGACAGGGGGATACGAGCAGTACTTC
clone_size: few; j_call: TRBJ2-7; v_call: TRBV5-1; d_call: NA; cdr3_aa: CASRAGSSYEQYF; cdr3_nt: TGCGCCAGCAGGGCAGGGAGCTCCTACGAGCAGTACTTC
clone_size: many; j_call: TRBJ1-2; v_call: TRBV5-1; d_call: NA; cdr3_aa: CASSLETNYGYTF; cdr3_nt: TGCGCCAGCAGCTTGGAGACTAACTATGGCTACACCTTC
clone_size: medium-sized; j_call: TRBJ2-1; v_call: TRBV7-9; d_call: TRBD2; cdr3_aa: CASSIGGLAGGLTYNEQFF; cdr3_nt: TGTGCCAGCAGCATCGGCGGGCTAGCGGGGGGCCTTACCTACAATGAGCAGTTCTTC
clone_size: medium-sized; j_call: TRBJ2-2; v_call: TRBV6-6; d_call: TRBD1; cdr3_aa: CASSYLWGTGETGELFF; cdr3_nt: TGTGCCAGCAGTTACTTATGGGGGACAGGGGAAACCGGGGAGCTGTTTTTT
clone_size: large; j_call: TRBJ2-7; v_call: TRBV7-8; d_call: NA; cdr3_aa: CASSLAGMGGEYEQYF; cdr3_nt: TGTGCCAGCAGCTTAGCGGGGATGGGCGGGGAATACGAGCAGTACTTC
clone_size: many; j_call: TRBJ1-3; v_call: TRBV6-1; d_call: TRBD1; cdr3_aa: CASSEWVTGERNTIYF; cdr3_nt: TGTGCCAGCAGTGAATGGGTGACAGGGGAGCGAAACACCATATATTTT
clone_size: few; j_call: TRBJ1-1; v_call: TRBV9; d_call: NA; cdr3_aa: CASALTPGQLNTEAFF; cdr3_nt: TGTGCCAGCGCCTTGACCCCGGGACAACTGAACACTGAAGCTTTCTTT
clone_size: medium-sized; j_call: TRBJ2-3; v_call: TRBV28; d_call: NA; cdr3_aa: CASSLLGGYTDTQYF; cdr3_nt: TGTGCCAGCAGTTTATTGGGCGGATACACAGATACGCAGTATTTT
clone_size: medium-sized; j_call: TRBJ1-1; v_call: TRBV28; d_call: NA; cdr3_aa: CASSATGLAFF; cdr3_nt: TGTGCCAGCAGTGCTACAGGGTTGGCTTTCTTT